This T cell receptor (beta chain) derives from a study of radiation and T cells in renal cell carcinoma. Broader study findings: From baseline, blood top tumor clonotypes peaked at 2 weeks post-radiation.

As regards this clone: Its matching antigen is unknown.

Germline V gene lookup returns CDR1 MDHEN and CDR2 SYDVKM. The CDR3 consists of 18 residues. After removal of 6 bases from V and 4 bases from J, the junction contained 17 bases not matched to a gene. Time point reported: blood 2 weeks post-SBRT. Treatment described: 15 Gy SBRT to primary tumor, nephrectomy 4 weeks later. Here immunoSEQ multiplex PCR was the method, and the copy in TCRdb shows in-frame clones only, minus some. The table has around 120,000 clones, approximately 80% seen once. The V and J genes are TRBV28 and TRBJ2-2; 7 bases map to TRBD2. This TCR was sampled from a woman aged 55 to 70 with renal cell carcinoma. Sequenced here: blood, sampled from a patient whose treatment included radiotherapy and nephrectomy. CDR3 bases: TGTGCCAGCAGCCATAGTGGGGGGGGAGCAGGGCGCACCGGGGAGCTGTTTTTT. Translated: CASSHSGGGAGRTGELFF.